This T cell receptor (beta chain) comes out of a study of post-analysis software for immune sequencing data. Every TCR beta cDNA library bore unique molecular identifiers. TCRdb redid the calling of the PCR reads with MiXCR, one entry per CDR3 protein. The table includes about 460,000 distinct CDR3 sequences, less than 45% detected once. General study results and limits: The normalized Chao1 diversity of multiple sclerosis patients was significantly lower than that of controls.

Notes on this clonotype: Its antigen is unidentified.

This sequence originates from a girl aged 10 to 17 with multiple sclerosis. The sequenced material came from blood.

The CDR3 DNA is TGTGCCAGCAGCTACCCGACTAGCGGGGCATATAGCTCCTACAATGAGCAGTTCTTC. Translating gives CASSYPTSGAYSSYNEQFF. The V and J genes are TRBV7-8 and TRBJ2-1; 11 nucleotides match TRBD2. The CDR3 extends over 19 amino acids. After removal of 4 bases from V and 0 bases from J, the junction contained 11 bases not matched to a gene. Germline lookup yields CDR1 SGHVS and CDR2 FQNEAQ.